The source of this TCR beta chain is a study of T cells after somatic rescue of genetic block. Sequencing used immunoSEQ multiplex PCR; TCRdb keeps in-frame clones, though not all of them. Of tens of thousands of clones listed, around 90% are singletons. The receptor's source is a man younger than 45. The sequenced sample consisted of peripheral blood mononuclear cells (PBMCs).

The CDR3 region has the DNA TGTGCCAGTAGTACCCAGGGTGGGACTGAAGCTTTCTTT. Translation: CASSTQGGTEAFF. The chain recombines TRBV19 with TRBJ1-1, with a weak D call TRBD1 (5 bases). CDR3 size: 13 residues. Germline assignment: CDR1 LNHDA and CDR2 SQIVND (reference sequence). Trimming took 4 bases from V and 5 from J, leaving 11 bases between them.